This TCR beta chain was identified during a study of CD8 T cells in Susac syndrome. The CDR3 runs to 14 residues. The ends were cut back, 4 bases at V and 3 bases at J, with 10 bases in the middle. Germline lookup yields CDR1 SGHDT and CDR2 YYEEEE. It was with random hexamers that roughly 0.5 to 1 ug RNA was reverse transcribed. One entry per CDR3 protein, called by TCRdb with MiXCR from the immunoSEQ multiplex PCR reads. The table lists around 130,000 distinct CDR3 sequences, around 85% of them singletons, with around 0.5% in the top ten. The receptor comes from a human donor with multiple sclerosis. The chain couples TRBV5-6 to TRBJ2-2, with D hard to call. The material sequenced was CD8+ T cells from PBMCs. CDR3 region: CASSLPGYTGELFF. CDR3 in DNA: TGTGCCAGCAGCCTCCCAGGCTACACCGGGGAGCTGTTTTTT.